This TCR beta chain was obtained from a study of TIL therapy for anti-PD-1-resistant metastatic lung cancer. Study-wide background: By whole-exome sequencing, median non-synonymous tumor mutation burden was around 1.5 mutations per megabase.

Time point in this sample: pre-treatment sample, taken before nivolumab and TIL therapy. Most excised metastases sampled were pleural nodules or supraclavicular lymph nodes. Tumor harvest preceded PD-1/PD-L1 blockade, followed by nivolumab treatment. Adults with stage 4 NSCLC were enrolled in a phase I trial. The libraries were made with immunoSEQ v3. Method: immunoSEQ multiplex PCR; TCRdb's copy keeps in-frame clones and lacks some. The profile covers more than 90,000 clones, with about two thirds appearing a single time and approximately 11% taken by the ten largest. Germline V lookup: CDR1 SGHDT, CDR2 YYEEEE. This CDR3 has 11 residues. V lost 4 bases to trimming and J lost 8 bases, with 7 bases between them.

The TCR comes from a person between 25 and 80 years old with non-small cell lung cancer. The rearrangement links TRBV5-6 to TRBJ2-4; D gene uncertain. The sequenced sample was tumor tissue, obtained at baseline. CDR3 residues: CASSIGDIQYF. The CDR3 DNA reads TGTGCCAGCAGCATCGGTGACATTCAGTACTTC.